The T cell receptor (beta chain) under discussion was sequenced for a study of shared clonotypes between healthy human individuals. Study outcomes and limitations: Few donors restricted represented genetic and exposure-history diversity. Clonotype sharing levels among donors were expected to vary with sequencing depth.

The data were produced by immunoSEQ multiplex PCR, yet TCRdb's version contains in-frame clones alone and is incomplete. The data hold approximately 2.5 million clones, with more than 80% observed a single time. Note on this clone: Its antigen is undetermined.

Donors were healthy HIV-negative adults without recent acute infections or vaccinations. The CDR3 consists of 14 residues. The germline CDR1 and CDR2 sequences are MNHEY and SVGAGI. Trimming took 8 bases from V and 1 from J, leaving 13 bases between them. This chain uses TRBV6-5 with TRBJ2-3, with a tentative D call TRBD2 (6 bases). The sequence was collected from a man between 18 and 29 years old in good health. Sequencing used naive CD4+ T cells sorted from blood. Subset reported: CD45RA+ positively selected. CDR3 in amino acids: CASGGSGGTDTQYF. CDR3 sequence (DNA): TGTGCCAGCGGCGGGTCGGGGGGCACAGATACGCAGTATTTT.